This record looks at one TCR beta chain sequence and its context. The sample is drawn from a study of blood T cell repertoires in COVID-19. Losses at the gene ends were 4 bases for V and 7 bases for J; bases not matched to a gene: 7. This CDR3 spans 14 amino acids. CDR1 is LNHDA, CDR2 SQIVND, per germline (reference sequence). TCRdb keeps only in-frame clones here, not all; method: immunoSEQ multiplex PCR. The table shows 200,000 to 250,000 clones, with around nine tenths occurring only once. The specimen sequenced was peripheral blood. This TCR was sampled from a woman in her 70s with active or convalescent COVID-19. The chain joins TRBV19 to TRBJ1-2; 9 positions agree with TRBD1. The CDR3: CASSTPGQGLGYTF. CDR3 coding DNA: TGTGCCAGTAGTACCCCTGGACAGGGGCTTGGCTACACCTTC.